This TCR beta chain was obtained from a study of blood T cell repertoires in COVID-19. Study background: Both acute and convalescent COVID-19 samples were obtained from the United States, Italy and Spain.

Source study methods: Reference gene primer amplification gave estimated nucleated cell counts. This table comes from immunoSEQ multiplex PCR, and its TCRdb copy is limited to in-frame clones, with some not included. The V and J calls and the clone size are those of that table, but D and trimming were determined from the DNA. The table includes roughly 55,000 clones, under 85% detected once. The CDR3 runs to 13 residues. Trimming removed 5 bases from V and 9 bases from J, with 14 bases in between. From germline, CDR1 is SGHAT and CDR2 FQNNGV. The rearrangement joins TRBV11-2 to TRBJ2-1, with D possibly matching TRBD2 (6 bases). This receptor was obtained from a woman in her sixties with acute or convalescent COVID-19. The sequencing input was peripheral blood. CDR3 nucleotide sequence: TGTGCCAGCAGCCTCCAGACTAGTACTGAGCAGTTCTTC. It is translated as CASSLQTSTEQFF.